This TCR beta chain was found in a study of blood T cell repertoires in COVID-19 (dated by TCRdb to 2020 to 2022). About the full investigation: Collaborator samples came from the United States, Italy and Spain and covered acute and convalescent phases of COVID-19. The material from the prospective study consisted of cDNA or gDNA derived from T cells, B-cell-depleted T cells, or PBMCs. The dataset comprised deeply sampled blood TCRbeta repertoires from subjects exposed to, actively infected with, or recovered from COVID-19. The repertoires were made available in a free public database intended to serve as a resource for research on the immune response to SARS-CoV-2. The samples were drawn from the first 160 participants of the ongoing ImmuneRACE study and from 950 to 1,500 subjects provided by 6 global collaborators. Sample metadata almost always included a de-identified subject ID, COVID-19 status, age in years and sex. Where HLA class I and class II types were available, the types were taken from metadata supplied by the sample provider, not from assay-based typing. Results the study describes overall, beyond this receptor: How much clinical and demographic metadata was included differed by source and by participant, and the metadata was provided uncurated.

At the junction V is shortened by 4 bases and J by 6 bases, with 12 bases in between. Sequences MRHNA (CDR1) and SNTAGT (CDR2) are obtained from the germline V gene. The CDR3 measures 13 amino acids from cysteine to phenylalanine. This entry keeps only the CDR3 DNA: 39 bases, framed from base 1. Each collaborating institution followed its own protocols to collect whole blood in K2EDTA tubes. For TCRbeta analysis, collaborators shipped samples in one of three forms: frozen whole blood, isolated PBMCs, or DNA extracted from either of those sample types. Of note for this clone: Its antigen is unknown. Per-base quality was not reported, and no clone a single base away is much larger than it.

TCRbeta CDR3 regions were amplified from genomic DNA using the immunoSEQ Assay, a bias-controlled multiplex PCR. For the original study's pipeline: The number of nucleated cells in each sample was estimated by amplification of reference gene primers within the assay. To quantify the absolute abundance of each unique TCRbeta CDR3 rearrangement, sequence reads were collapsed and filtered. For each sample, productive Simpson clonality was calculated as the square root of Simpson's diversity index over productive rearrangements. TCRdb holds this immuneACCESS table with in-frame rearrangements only. Some clones are missing; in checked studies, unresolved V genes explain under half, and the rest has no known cause. The DNA gave D and trimming, while V, J and clone size come from that table. Recorded for this sample are approximately 82,000 clones; 80% to 90% of them occurred a single time. Of the sample, more than 10% is held by the ten largest clones.

This receptor was obtained from a human donor in a cohort sampled during active COVID-19. The V gene is TRBV6-4 and the J gene is TRBJ1-2; no D gene can be assigned with confidence. The specimen was peripheral blood. The CDR3 protein: CASSARPGDGYTF. The sequence in DNA is TGTGCCAGCAGTGCCCGCCCCGGGGATGGCTACACCTTC.